This is a list of T cell receptor beta chains from one sample in a study of blood T cell repertoires in COVID-19. Sequenced by immunoSEQ multiplex PCR; TCRdb stores in-frame clones only, minus some. The sample yields around 300,000 clones, 90% seen once. Sequenced material: PBMCs or T cells enriched from blood (not recorded which). Receptors originate from a woman aged 18-35 years with acute COVID-19. CDR3s leave out the opening cysteine and the closing phenylalanine or tryptophan.

ASSLSQGNSLGEQY	TRBV18	TRBJ2-7
ASSRRGPYEQY	TRBV2	TRBJ2-7
ASSEDRDRGNWRRTEAF	TRBV6-1	TRBJ1-1
ASSLEGARGYEQY	TRBV7-9	TRBJ2-7
ASSTGSKLYEQY	TRBV11-2	TRBJ2-7
SVEPGLARNEQF	TRBV29-1	TRBJ2-1
ASSAGQVSYEQY	TRBV13	TRBJ2-7
ASGSGSYEQY	TRBV28	TRBJ2-7
ASSQPGRNQPQH	TRBV4-1	TRBJ1-5
ASSPTTWNNEQF	TRBV3-1/TRBV3-2	TRBJ2-1
ASSLSLTVHSSYNSPLH	TRBV28	TRBJ1-6